This T cell receptor (beta chain) was profiled in a study of CD8+ T cells in alopecia areata. The wider study: Treated patients received oral tofacitinib, 5 to 10 mg twice daily. Tofacitinib administration persisted for 6 to 18 months, succeeded by 6 months off drug.

Overall study findings and caveats: Higher clonality was seen in lesional scalp than in normal scalp, especially in alopecia totalis/universalis.

Reverse transcription of extracted RNA yielded cDNA, which provided the sequencing template. Here immunoSEQ multiplex PCR was the method, and the copy in TCRdb shows in-frame clones only, minus some. The table has about 150,000 clones, 50% to 65% seen once. Regarding this clone: What it binds is not known.

The sequence derives from a human donor with alopecia areata. Sequences were derived from CD8+ T cells sorted from blood, sampled at week 0.

The CDR3 nucleotides are TGTGCCAGCAGCTATGGGCGTGCTGAAGCTTTCTTT. Translating gives CASSYGRAEAFF. The chain links TRBV11-2 to TRBJ1-1; D not resolved. Germline V gives CDR1 SGHAT, CDR2 FQNNGV. The CDR3 covers 12 residues. Trimming stripped 4 bases from V and 6 bases from J, with 9 bases between.